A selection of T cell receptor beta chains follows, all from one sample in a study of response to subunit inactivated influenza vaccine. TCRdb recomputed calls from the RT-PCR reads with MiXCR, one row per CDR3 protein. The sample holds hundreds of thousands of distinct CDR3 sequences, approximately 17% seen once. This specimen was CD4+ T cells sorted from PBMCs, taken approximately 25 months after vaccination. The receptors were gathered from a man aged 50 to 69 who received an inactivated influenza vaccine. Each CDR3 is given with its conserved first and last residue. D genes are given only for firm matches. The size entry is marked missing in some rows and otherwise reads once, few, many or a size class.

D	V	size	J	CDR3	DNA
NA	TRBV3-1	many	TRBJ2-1	CASSQGNYNEQFF	TGTGCCAGCAGCCAAGGAAACTACAATGAGCAGTTCTTC
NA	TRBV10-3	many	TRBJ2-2	CAISESLAAGAPAGELFF	TGTGCCATCAGTGAGTCGTTAGCTGCGGGGGCCCCAGCCGGGGAGCTGTTTTTT
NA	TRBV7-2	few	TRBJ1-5	CASSLGGLGNQPQHF	TGTGCCAGCAGCTTAGGAGGACTTGGCAATCAGCCCCAGCATTTT
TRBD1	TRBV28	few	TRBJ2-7	CASSRTGAPYEQYF	TGTGCCAGCAGCCGGACAGGGGCCCCCTACGAGCAGTACTTC
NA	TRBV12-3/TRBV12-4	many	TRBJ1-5	CASSLQVGQPQHF	TGTGCCAGCAGCTTACAGGTTGGGCAGCCCCAGCATTTT
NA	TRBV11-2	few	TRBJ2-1	CASSFNGAGYNEQFF	TGTGCCAGCAGCTTCAACGGAGCAGGGTACAATGAGCAGTTCTTC
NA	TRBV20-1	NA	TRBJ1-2	CSARPQRNAALGYTF	TGCAGTGCTAGACCCCAGAGGAACGCCGCTTTAGGCTACACCTTC
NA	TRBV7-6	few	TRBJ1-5	CASSLGSQAGEPQHF	TGTGCCAGCAGCTTAGGGTCCCAGGCTGGGGAGCCCCAGCATTTT
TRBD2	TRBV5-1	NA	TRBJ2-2	CASSLALLAGATGELFF	TGCGCCAGCAGCTTGGCCCTACTAGCGGGAGCAACCGGGGAGCTGTTTTTT
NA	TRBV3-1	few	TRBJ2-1	CASSPTQRQYNEQFF	TGTGCCAGCAGCCCTACGCAGAGGCAGTACAATGAGCAGTTCTTC
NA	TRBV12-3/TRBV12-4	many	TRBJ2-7	CASSLDIAYEQYF	TGTGCCAGCAGTTTAGACATCGCCTACGAGCAGTACTTC
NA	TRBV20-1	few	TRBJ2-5	CSAGVPGVETQYF	TGCAGTGCTGGAGTCCCCGGGGTAGAGACCCAGTACTTC
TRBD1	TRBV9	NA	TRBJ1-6	CASSLTGTENSPLHF	TGTGCCAGCAGCCTAACCGGGACAGAAAATTCACCCCTCCACTTT
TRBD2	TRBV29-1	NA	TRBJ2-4	CSARTSAANIQYF	TGCAGCGCCCGGACTAGCGCGGCAAACATTCAGTACTTC
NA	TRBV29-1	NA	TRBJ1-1	CSLRVMNTEAFF	TGCAGCCTTAGGGTCATGAACACTGAAGCTTTCTTT
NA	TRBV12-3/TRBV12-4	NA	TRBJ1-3	CASSSRGTGNTIYF	TGTGCCAGCAGTTCAAGGGGGACTGGAAACACCATATATTTT
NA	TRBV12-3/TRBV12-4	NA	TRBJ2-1	CASSLGPPPNEQFF	TGTGCCAGCAGTTTAGGGCCTCCCCCCAATGAGCAGTTCTTC
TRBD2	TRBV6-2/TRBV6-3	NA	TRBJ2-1	CASSRSGALYNEQFF	TGTGCCAGCAGTCGTAGCGGGGCCCTCTACAATGAGCAGTTCTTC
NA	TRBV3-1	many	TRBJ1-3	CASSPRGGGNTIYF	TGTGCCAGCAGCCCCCGGGGCGGTGGAAACACCATATATTTT
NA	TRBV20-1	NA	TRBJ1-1	CSATETANTEAFF	TGCAGTGCTACAGAGACAGCGAACACTGAAGCTTTCTTT
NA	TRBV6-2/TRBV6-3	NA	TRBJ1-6	CASSYTGTSSPLHF	TGTGCCAGCAGTTACACCGGTACGAGTTCACCCCTCCACTTT
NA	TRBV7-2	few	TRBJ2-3	CASSLAGLDTQYF	TGTGCCAGCAGCTTAGCGGGGCTAGATACGCAGTATTTT
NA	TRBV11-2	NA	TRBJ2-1	CASSLEGYEQFF	TGTGCCAGCAGCTTAGAGGGTTATGAGCAGTTCTTC
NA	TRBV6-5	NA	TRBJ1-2	CASSFRFGGWDGYTF	TGTGCCAGCAGTTTCCGCTTTGGAGGGTGGGATGGCTACACCTTC
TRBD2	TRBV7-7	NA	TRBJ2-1	CASSPGLAAGGEQFF	TGTGCCAGCAGCCCTGGACTAGCGGCAGGGGGTGAGCAGTTCTTC
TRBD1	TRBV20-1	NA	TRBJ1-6	CSARDPGQGSYNSPLHF	TGCAGTGCTAGAGATCCGGGACAGGGGAGTTATAATTCACCCCTCCACTTT
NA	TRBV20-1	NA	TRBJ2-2	CSARGSDRLTNTGELFF	TGCAGTGCTAGAGGCTCGGACAGACTAACGAACACCGGGGAGCTGTTTTTT
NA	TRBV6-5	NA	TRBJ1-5	CASSYRVGDQPQHF	TGTGCCAGCAGTTACAGGGTTGGAGATCAGCCCCAGCATTTT